This record looks at one T cell receptor (beta chain) sequence and its context. What antigen it recognizes has not been identified. Qualities for individual bases were not recorded, and no much larger clone is one base off. CDR1 and CDR2 are read off the germline V gene as SGHVS and FQNEAQ. V was cut back by 4 bases and J by 4 bases, leaving a gap of 20 bases between them. Inclusive of the bounding cysteine and phenylalanine, the CDR3 is 17 residues long. The sequence is cut down to CDR3 DNA, 51 bases in frame from base 1. TCRbeta CDR3 regions were amplified from genomic DNA using the immunoSEQ Assay, a bias-controlled multiplex PCR. The authors' pipeline ran thus. Within the assay, amplification of reference gene primers was used to estimate how many nucleated cells each sample contained. To quantify the absolute abundance of each unique TCRbeta CDR3 rearrangement, sequence reads were collapsed and filtered. Productive Simpson clonality was computed per sample as the square root of Simpson's diversity index over productive rearrangements. In its TCRdb copy, this immuneACCESS table keeps in-frame sequences only and misses some clones. Where compared with another copy, unresolved V genes explain less than half of these, and the others have no known cause. Clonal size and the V and J genes are those of that table, whereas D and trimming came from the DNA. Present in this sample are some 150,000 clones, just under 90% of which were seen just once. The ten top clones hold around 8.6% of the sample.

The source of the sample is a study of blood T cell repertoires in COVID-19 (dated by TCRdb to the early 2020s). With regard to the full study: Samples from collaborators originated in the United States, Italy and Spain and spanned both the acute and convalescent phases of COVID-19. Subjects who had been exposed to COVID-19, were actively infected with it, or had recovered from it provided the deeply sampled blood TCRbeta repertoires that made up the dataset. The prospective study material was composed of cDNA or gDNA derived from T cells, B-cell-depleted T cells, or PBMCs. Where available, HLA class I and class II types were taken from metadata supplied by the sample provider and were not determined by assay-based typing. The samples were drawn from the first 160 participants of the ongoing ImmuneRACE study and from roughly 1,300 subjects provided by 6 global collaborators. The repertoires were released in a freely available public database meant as a resource for research on the immune response to SARS-CoV-2. Sample metadata almost always included a de-identified subject ID, COVID-19 status, age in years and sex. The investigation overall reported the following: How much clinical and demographic metadata was included differed by source and by participant, and the metadata was provided uncurated.

Each collaborating institution followed its own protocols to collect whole blood in K2EDTA tubes. For TCRbeta analysis, collaborators shipped samples in one of three forms: frozen whole blood, isolated PBMCs, or DNA extracted from either of those sample types. The TCR sequence derives from a woman between 50 and 59 years old with active or convalescent COVID-19. The sample taken for sequencing was peripheral blood. This chain is built from TRBV7-8 and TRBJ1-5, with the identity of the D gene unclear. This receptor carries the CDR3 CASSSGRAGKVNQPQHF. The DNA sequence follows: TGTGCCAGCAGCTCCGGGCGGGCCGGAAAAGTTAATCAGCCCCAGCATTTT.